This TCR beta chain was retrieved from a study of cytomegalovirus exposure and HLA in healthy donors. CDR3 size: 15 residues. CDR1 and CDR2 from the germline V gene are SGHVS and FQNEAQ. Trimming removed 5 bases from V and 9 bases from J; junction bases left unmatched: 7. PCR was performed using 60 Vbeta and 13 Jbeta primers. Sequenced by immunoSEQ multiplex PCR; TCRdb stores in-frame clones only, minus some. The sample includes 95,000 to 150,000 clones, about 81% of them seen just once. The sequence came from a woman aged 25-40 years in good health and CMV-seronegative. The sample consisted of PBMCs. This chain connects TRBV7-8 to TRBJ1-6; TRBD1 matches 10 bases. The CDR3 spells CASSQGTGEFSPLHF. The CDR3 bases are TGTGCCAGCAGCCAGGGGACAGGGGAGTTTTCACCCCTCCACTTT. Looking up the rest from reference TRBV7-8 and TRBJ1-6 gives the full variable domain: GAGVSQSPRYKVAKRGQDVALRCDPISGHVSLFWYQQALGQGPEFLTYFQNEAQLDKSGLPSDRFFAERPEGSVSTLKIQRTQQEDSAVYLCASSQGTGEFSPLHFGNGTRLTVT.